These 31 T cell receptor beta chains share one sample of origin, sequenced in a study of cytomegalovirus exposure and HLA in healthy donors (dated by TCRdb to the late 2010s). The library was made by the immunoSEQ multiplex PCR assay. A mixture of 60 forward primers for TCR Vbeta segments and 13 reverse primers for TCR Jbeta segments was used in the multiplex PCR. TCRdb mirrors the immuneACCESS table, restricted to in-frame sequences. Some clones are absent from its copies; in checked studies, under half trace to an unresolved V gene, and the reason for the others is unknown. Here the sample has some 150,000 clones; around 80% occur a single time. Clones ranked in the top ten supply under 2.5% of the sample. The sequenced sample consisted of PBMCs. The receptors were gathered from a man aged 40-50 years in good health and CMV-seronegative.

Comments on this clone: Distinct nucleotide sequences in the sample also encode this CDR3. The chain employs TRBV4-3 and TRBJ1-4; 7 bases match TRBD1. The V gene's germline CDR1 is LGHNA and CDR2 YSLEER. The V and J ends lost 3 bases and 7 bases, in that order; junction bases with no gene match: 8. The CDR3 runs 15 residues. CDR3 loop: CASSQGRGIGEKLFF. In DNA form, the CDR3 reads TGCGCCAGCAGCCAGGGCAGGGGGATCGGTGAAAAACTGTTTTTT.

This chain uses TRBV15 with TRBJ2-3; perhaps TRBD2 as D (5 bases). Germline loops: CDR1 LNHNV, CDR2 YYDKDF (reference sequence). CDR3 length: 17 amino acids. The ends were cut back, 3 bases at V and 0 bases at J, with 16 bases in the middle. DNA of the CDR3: TGTGCCACCAGCAGGGAATTACTAGGAGCTAGCACAGATACGCAGTATTTT. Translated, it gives CATSRELLGASTDTQYF. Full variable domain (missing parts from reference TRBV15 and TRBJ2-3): DAMVIQNPRYQVTQFGKPVTLSCSQTLNHNVMYWYQQKSSQAPKLLFHYYDKDFNNEADTPDNFQSRRPNTSFCFLDIRSPGLGDTAMYLCATSRELLGASTDTQYFGPGTRLTVL.

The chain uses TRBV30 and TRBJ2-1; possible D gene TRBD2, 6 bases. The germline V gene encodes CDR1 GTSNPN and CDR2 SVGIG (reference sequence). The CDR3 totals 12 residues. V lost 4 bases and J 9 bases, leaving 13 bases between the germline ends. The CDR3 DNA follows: TGTGCCTGGAAGCGGGTAGAAGTTGAGCAGTTCTTC. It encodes CAWKRVEVEQFF.

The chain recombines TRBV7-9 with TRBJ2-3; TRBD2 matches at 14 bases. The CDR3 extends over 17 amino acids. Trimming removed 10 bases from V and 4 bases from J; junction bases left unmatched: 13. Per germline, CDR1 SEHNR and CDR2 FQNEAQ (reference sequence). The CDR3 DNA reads TGTGCCACCCCCGGTAGCCGACTAGCGGGAGGGCCAGATACGCAGTATTTT. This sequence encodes CATPGSRLAGGPDTQYF.

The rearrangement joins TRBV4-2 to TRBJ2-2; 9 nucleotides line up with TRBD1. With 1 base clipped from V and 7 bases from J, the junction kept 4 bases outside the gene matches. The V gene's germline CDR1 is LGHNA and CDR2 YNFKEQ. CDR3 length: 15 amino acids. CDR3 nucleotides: TGTGCCAGCAGCCAAGGGCGACAGGGGGTCGGGGAGCTGTTTTTT. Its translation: CASSQGRQGVGELFF.

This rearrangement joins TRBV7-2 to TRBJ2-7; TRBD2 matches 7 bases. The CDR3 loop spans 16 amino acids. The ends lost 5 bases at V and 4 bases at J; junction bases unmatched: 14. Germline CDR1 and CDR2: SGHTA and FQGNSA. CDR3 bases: TGTGCCAGCAGCCTAGGACTAGGGCGGGAGTGGTACGAGCAGTACTTC. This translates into CASSLGLGREWYEQYF.

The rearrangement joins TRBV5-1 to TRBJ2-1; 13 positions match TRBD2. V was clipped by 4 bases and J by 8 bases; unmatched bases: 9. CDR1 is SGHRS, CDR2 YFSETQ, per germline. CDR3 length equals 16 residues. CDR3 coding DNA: TGCGCCAGCAGCGGAGGACTAGCGGGAGCCGGGGATGAGCAGTTCTTC. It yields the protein CASSGGLAGAGDEQFF.

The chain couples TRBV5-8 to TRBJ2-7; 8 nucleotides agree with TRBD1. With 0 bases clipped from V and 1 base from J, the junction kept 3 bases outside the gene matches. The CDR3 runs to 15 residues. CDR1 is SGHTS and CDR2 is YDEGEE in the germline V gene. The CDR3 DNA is TGTGCCAGCAGCTTGGCCGGACAGGGATCCTACGAGCAGTACTTC. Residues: CASSLAGQGSYEQYF.

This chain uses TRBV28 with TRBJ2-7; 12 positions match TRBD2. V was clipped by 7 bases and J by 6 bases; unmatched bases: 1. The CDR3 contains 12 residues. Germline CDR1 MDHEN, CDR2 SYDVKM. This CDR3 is CASTTSGSEQYF. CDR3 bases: TGTGCCAGCACGACTAGCGGGAGCGAGCAGTACTTC.

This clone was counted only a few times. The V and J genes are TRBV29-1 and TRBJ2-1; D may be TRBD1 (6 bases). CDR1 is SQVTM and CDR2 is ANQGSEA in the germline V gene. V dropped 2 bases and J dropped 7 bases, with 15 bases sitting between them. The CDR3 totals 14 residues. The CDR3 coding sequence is TGCAGCGTTGAAAGGAACCGTCAGGGGAATGAGCAGTTCTTC. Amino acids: CSVERNRQGNEQFF.

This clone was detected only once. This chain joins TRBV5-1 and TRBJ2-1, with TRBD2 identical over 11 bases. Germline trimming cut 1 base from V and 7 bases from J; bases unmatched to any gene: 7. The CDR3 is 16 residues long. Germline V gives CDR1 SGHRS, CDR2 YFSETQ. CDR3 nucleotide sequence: TGCGCCAGCAGCTTGATTGGGCTAGCGGGAGGTAATGAGCAGTTCTTC. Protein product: CASSLIGLAGGNEQFF.

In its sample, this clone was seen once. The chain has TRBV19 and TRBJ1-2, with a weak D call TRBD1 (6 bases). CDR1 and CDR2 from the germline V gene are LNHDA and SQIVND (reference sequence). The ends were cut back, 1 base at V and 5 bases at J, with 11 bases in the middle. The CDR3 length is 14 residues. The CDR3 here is CASSIGEGGYGYTF. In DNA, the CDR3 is TGTGCCAGTAGTATAGGAGAAGGGGGTTATGGCTACACCTTC. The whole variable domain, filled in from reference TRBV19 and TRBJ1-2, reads DGGITQSPKYLFRKEGQNVTLSCEQNLNHDAMYWYRQDPGQGLRLIYYSQIVNDFQKGDIAEGYSVSREKKESFPLTVTSAQKNPTAFYLCASSIGEGGYGYTFGSGTRLTVV.

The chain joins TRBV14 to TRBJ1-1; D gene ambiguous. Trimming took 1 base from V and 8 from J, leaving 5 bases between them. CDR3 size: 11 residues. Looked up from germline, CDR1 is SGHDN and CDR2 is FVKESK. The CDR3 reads CASSQALEAFF. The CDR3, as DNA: TGTGCCAGCAGCCAAGCTCTAGAAGCTTTCTTT.

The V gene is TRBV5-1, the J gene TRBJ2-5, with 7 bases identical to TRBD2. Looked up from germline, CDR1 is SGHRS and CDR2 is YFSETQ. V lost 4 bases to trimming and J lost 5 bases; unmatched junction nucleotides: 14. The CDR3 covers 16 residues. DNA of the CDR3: TGCGCCAGCAGCCTGGGGAACGGGAGGACCCGGGAGACCCAGTACTTC. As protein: CASSLGNGRTRETQYF.

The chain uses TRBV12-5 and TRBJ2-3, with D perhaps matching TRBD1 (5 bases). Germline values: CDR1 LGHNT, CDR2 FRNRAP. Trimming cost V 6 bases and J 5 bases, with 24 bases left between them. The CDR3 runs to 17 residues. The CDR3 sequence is CASGSPAADMLQDTQYF. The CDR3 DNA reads TGTGCTAGTGGGTCTCCGGCCGCGGACATGCTGCAAGATACGCAGTATTTT.

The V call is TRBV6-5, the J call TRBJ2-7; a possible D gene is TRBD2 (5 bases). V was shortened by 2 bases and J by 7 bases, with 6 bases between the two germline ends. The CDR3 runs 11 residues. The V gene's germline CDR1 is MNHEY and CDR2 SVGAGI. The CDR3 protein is CASSYGGEQYF. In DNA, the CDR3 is TGTGCCAGCAGTTACGGCGGGGAGCAGTACTTC.

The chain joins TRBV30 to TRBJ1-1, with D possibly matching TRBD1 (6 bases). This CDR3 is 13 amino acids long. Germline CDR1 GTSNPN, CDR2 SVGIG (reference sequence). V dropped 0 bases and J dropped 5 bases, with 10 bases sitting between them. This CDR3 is CAWSVGGGTEAFF. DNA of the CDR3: TGTGCCTGGAGTGTAGGGGGAGGGACTGAAGCTTTCTTT.

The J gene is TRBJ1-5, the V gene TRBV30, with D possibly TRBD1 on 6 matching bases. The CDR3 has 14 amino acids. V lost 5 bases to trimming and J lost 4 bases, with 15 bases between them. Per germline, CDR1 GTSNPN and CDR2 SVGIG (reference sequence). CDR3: CAWDRETGNQPQHF. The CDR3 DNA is TGTGCCTGGGACCGCGAAACAGGGAATCAGCCCCAGCATTTT.

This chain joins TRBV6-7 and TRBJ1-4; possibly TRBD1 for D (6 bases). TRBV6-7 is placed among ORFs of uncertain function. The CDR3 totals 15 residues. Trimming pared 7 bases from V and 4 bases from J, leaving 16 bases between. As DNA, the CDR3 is TGTGCCAGCACCCCCTCACAGGGATGTAATGAAAAACTGTTTTTT. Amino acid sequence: CASTPSQGCNEKLFF.

The CDR3 sequence is CASNRGTGELFF. Here the CDR3 DNA reads TGTGCCAGCAACAGGGGCACCGGGGAGCTGTTTTTT. The chain is built from TRBV7-9 and TRBJ2-2; 7 bases map to TRBD1. Losses at the gene ends were 7 bases for V and 4 bases for J; bases not matched to a gene: 0. CDR3 length: 12 residues. The germline gives CDR1 SEHNR, CDR2 FQNEAQ (reference sequence).

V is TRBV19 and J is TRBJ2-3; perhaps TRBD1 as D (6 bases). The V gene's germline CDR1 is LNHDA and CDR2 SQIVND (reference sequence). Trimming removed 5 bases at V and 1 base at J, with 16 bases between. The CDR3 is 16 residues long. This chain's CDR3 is CASSSSTGFGTDTQYF. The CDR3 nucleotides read TGTGCCAGTAGTTCCTCCACAGGGTTCGGCACAGATACGCAGTATTTT.

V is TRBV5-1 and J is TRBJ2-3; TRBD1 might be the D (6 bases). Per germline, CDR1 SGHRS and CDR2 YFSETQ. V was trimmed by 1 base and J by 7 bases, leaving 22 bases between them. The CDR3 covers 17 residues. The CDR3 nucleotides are TGCGCCAGCAGCTTGAACTTGTTCGGACAGATCTTAAATACGCAGTATTTT. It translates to CASSLNLFGQILNTQYF.

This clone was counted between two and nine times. CDR3 region: CSVESVGSSYEQYF. The CDR3 DNA sequence: TGCAGCGTTGAATCTGTCGGGAGCTCCTACGAGCAGTACTTC. The chain is built from TRBV29-1 and TRBJ2-7; TRBD2 is a possible D gene (6 bases). Germline V gives CDR1 SQVTM, CDR2 ANQGSEA. V was cut by 2 bases and J by 0 bases, with 11 bases left in between. The CDR3 is made up of 14 amino acids.

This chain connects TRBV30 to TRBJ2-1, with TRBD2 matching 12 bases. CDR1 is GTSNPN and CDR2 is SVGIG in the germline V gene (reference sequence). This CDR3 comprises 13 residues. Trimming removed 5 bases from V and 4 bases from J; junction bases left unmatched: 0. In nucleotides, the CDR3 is TGTGCCTGGGGGACTAGCGGGTACAATGAGCAGTTCTTC. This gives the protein CAWGTSGYNEQFF.

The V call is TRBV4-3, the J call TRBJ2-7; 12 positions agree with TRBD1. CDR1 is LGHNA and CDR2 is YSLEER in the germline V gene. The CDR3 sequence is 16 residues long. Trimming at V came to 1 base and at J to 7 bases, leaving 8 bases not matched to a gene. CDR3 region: CASSQAQGQGAREQYF. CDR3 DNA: TGCGCCAGCAGCCAAGCCCAGGGACAGGGGGCGAGGGAGCAGTACTTC.

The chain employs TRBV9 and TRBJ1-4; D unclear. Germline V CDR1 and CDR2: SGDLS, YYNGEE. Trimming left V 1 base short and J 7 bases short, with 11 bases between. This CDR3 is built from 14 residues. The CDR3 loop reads CASSVMGGSEKLFF. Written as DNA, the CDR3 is TGTGCCAGCAGCGTAATGGGAGGGTCTGAAAAACTGTTTTTT.

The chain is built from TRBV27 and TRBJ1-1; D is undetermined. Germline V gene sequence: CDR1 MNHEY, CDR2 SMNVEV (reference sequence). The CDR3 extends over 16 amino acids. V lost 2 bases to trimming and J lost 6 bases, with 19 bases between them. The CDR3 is CASSLTARRGLPEAFF. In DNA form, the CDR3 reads TGTGCCAGCAGTTTAACGGCTCGCAGAGGACTACCTGAAGCTTTCTTT.

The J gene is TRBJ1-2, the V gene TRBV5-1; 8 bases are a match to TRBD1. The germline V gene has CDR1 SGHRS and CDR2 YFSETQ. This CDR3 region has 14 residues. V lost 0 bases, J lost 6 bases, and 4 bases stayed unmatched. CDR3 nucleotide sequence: TGCGCCAGCAGCTTGGAACAGGGGGAGAATGGCTACACCTTC. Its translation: CASSLEQGENGYTF.

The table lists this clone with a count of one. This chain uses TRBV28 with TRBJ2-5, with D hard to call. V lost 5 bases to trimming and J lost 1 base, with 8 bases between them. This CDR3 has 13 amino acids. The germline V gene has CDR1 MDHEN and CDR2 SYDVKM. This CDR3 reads CASSKAAQETQYF. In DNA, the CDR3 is TGTGCCAGCAGTAAAGCCGCCCAAGAGACCCAGTACTTC.

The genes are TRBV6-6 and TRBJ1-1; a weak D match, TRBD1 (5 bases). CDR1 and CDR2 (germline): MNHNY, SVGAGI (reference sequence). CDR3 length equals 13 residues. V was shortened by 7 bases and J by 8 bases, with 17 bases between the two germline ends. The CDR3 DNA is TGTGCCAGCAAGTCCAGGGCTCGTCCAGAAGCTTTCTTT. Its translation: CASKSRARPEAFF.

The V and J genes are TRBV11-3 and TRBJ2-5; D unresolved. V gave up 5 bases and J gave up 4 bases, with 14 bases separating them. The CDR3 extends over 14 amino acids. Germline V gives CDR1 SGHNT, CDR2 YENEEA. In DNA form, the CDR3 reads TGTGCCAGCAGCCCCGACAACCCAGCAGAGACCCAGTACTTC. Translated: CASSPDNPAETQYF.